These T cell receptor beta chains were read from a single sample in a study of T cells in narcolepsy. Measured with immunoSEQ multiplex PCR; TCRdb has only the in-frame clones, and not every one. The sample lists 30,000 to 40,000 clones; about four fifths were seen once. Sequenced input: memory (CD45RA-) CD4+ T cells from blood. These receptors were collected from a human donor in good health. The conserved cysteine and the conserved F or W are not part of the CDR3 here.

v_gene	j_gene	CDR3aa
TRBV27	TRBJ2-3	ASSLGLGIGTDTQY
TRBV10-3	TRBJ2-2	AITPAGQGGTGELF
TRBV5-1	TRBJ2-7	ASSLAGNREQY
TRBV28	TRBJ2-1	ASQTRDSRSYNEQF
TRBV30	TRBJ1-2	AWSRRQGGTNYGYT
TRBV7-9	TRBJ2-1	ASSSGTGKGRHNEQF
TRBV15	TRBJ1-1	ATSILEGTEAF
TRBV6-5	TRBJ1-5	ASSYSSLDNQPQH
TRBV12-5	TRBJ2-1	ASGFQGGEQF
TRBV7-2	TRBJ2-5	ASSLGALAGSRETQY
TRBV2	TRBJ1-1	ASSLGQGLGEAF
TRBV5-1	TRBJ1-4	ASSKDGQSKLF
TRBV5-1	TRBJ1-5	ASSTRWVGSNQPQH
TRBV25-1	TRBJ2-5	ASMQETQY
TRBV5-4	TRBJ2-5	ASSSRETQY
TRBV30	TRBJ2-3	AWSGGDTQY
TRBV4-2	TRBJ1-4	ASSMGHVNEKLF
TRBV2	TRBJ2-3	ASSEPGRTQY
TRBV6-1	TRBJ2-1	ASRPVAYNEQF
TRBV5-8	TRBJ2-2	ASVGGLGTGELF
TRBV6-5	TRBJ2-3	ASRPARGGLDTQY
TRBV13	TRBJ2-3	ASSLATSGPNTQY
TRBV5-1	TRBJ1-2	ASSQEGQNYGYT
TRBV7-2	TRBJ1-1	ASATGRNTEAF
TRBV9	TRBJ2-3	ASSVELAADTQY
TRBV7-3	TRBJ2-2	ASSQGQGRELF
TRBV19	TRBJ1-2	ASSSLGMNRDGNYGYT
TRBV5-8	TRBJ1-5	ASTRWGGNQPQH
TRBV18	TRBJ2-3	ASSPRGRGADTQY
TRBV5-8	TRBJ2-7	ASSLGQASYEQY
TRBV11-3	TRBJ1-1	ASSLPGQNTEAF
TRBV10-1	TRBJ2-2	ASKEANTGELF
TRBV10-3	TRBJ2-5	AISGAGYPETQY
TRBV11-2	TRBJ2-1	ASSSQRGSYGNEQF
TRBV19	TRBJ2-3	ASIPGTDNTDTQY
TRBV21-1	TRBJ2-7	ASSPRIAGSYEQY
TRBV19	TRBJ2-3	ASRRGSADTQY
TRBV27	TRBJ2-1	ASSPRGGSGSFGTREQF
TRBV19	TRBJ1-2	ASGTDRKNT
TRBV7-2	TRBJ2-3	ASSLGLRLADTQY
TRBV27	TRBJ2-1	ASSLSLRQGTTSYNEQF
TRBV5-1	TRBJ2-2	ASSFSGGNTGELF
TRBV5-8	TRBJ1-1	ATARTEAF
TRBV7-2	TRBJ1-1	ASSTTGYTEAF
TRBV11-2	TRBJ2-5	ASSGGQQETQY
TRBV7-9	TRBJ2-5	ASSLVAKETQY
TRBV12-5	TRBJ2-2	ASGDTGELF
TRBV2	TRBJ2-5	ASSRGRQGTQY
TRBV6-5	TRBJ2-7	ASNSGTGKNYEQY
TRBV18	TRBJ2-5	ASSPGEETQY
TRBV9	TRBJ2-7	ASSASGGWEQY
TRBV29-1	TRBJ1-2	SVGDPYGYT
TRBV5-1	TRBJ1-2	ASSLGQSYGYT
TRBV6-5	.	ASKGGGTYEQY
TRBV6-1	TRBJ2-4	ASSPGQSIQY